These 16 T cell receptor beta chains came from one sample sequenced in a study of blood T cell repertoires in COVID-19. The table came from immunoSEQ multiplex PCR; TCRdb's copy has only in-frame clones and leaves some out. The sample lists some 250,000 clones; approximately 86% were seen once. Sequencing used peripheral blood. These receptors all come from a human donor in a cohort sampled during active COVID-19.

The chain employs TRBV3-1 (or the pseudogene TRBV3-2) and TRBJ2-3; 11 nucleotides match TRBD2. CDR3 length: 15 amino acids. The J segment lost 2 bases and the V segment lost 3 bases, leaving 1 base of the junction unmatched. In germline, CDR1 is LGHDT, CDR2 YNNKEL (reference sequence). The CDR3 region has the DNA TGTGCCAGCAGCCAGACTAGCGGGGACACAGATACGCAGTATTTT. It specifies CASSQTSGDTDTQYF.

CDR3 in DNA: TGTGCCAGTAGTATAGGTAAAGAGGCAACTAATGAAAAACTGTTTTTT. Translating it yields CASSIGKEATNEKLFF. V is TRBV19 and J is TRBJ1-4; D uncertain. Deletions cut 1 base from V and 0 bases from J, with 9 bases between. The CDR3 extends over 16 amino acids. Germline V lookup: CDR1 LNHDA, CDR2 SQIVND (reference sequence). Full variable domain (missing parts from reference TRBV19 and TRBJ1-4): DGGITQSPKYLFRKEGQNVTLSCEQNLNHDAMYWYRQDPGQGLRLIYYSQIVNDFQKGDIAEGYSVSREKKESFPLTVTSAQKNPTAFYLCASSIGKEATNEKLFFGSGTQLSVL.

The J gene is TRBJ1-1, the V gene TRBV9, with 8 nucleotides matching TRBD1. The germline V gene has CDR1 SGDLS and CDR2 YYNGEE. The CDR3 is 14 residues long. The trim removed 0 bases at V and 3 bases at J, leaving 1 base unmatched. CDR3 amino acids: CASSVVQGDTEAFF. For the CDR3, the DNA is TGTGCCAGCAGCGTAGTACAGGGGGACACTGAAGCTTTCTTT. Variable domain in full (rest from reference TRBV9 and TRBJ1-1): DSGVTQTPKHLITATGQRVTLRCSPRSGDLSVYWYQQSLDQGLQFLIQYYNGEERAKGNILERFSAQQFPDLHSELNLSSLELGDSALYFCASSVVQGDTEAFFGQGTRLTVV.

The J gene is TRBJ1-2, the V gene TRBV19; D remains unclear. CDR3 length: 13 amino acids. Trimming shortened V by 7 bases and J by 3 bases, and 12 bases separated the two germline ends. Germline loops: CDR1 LNHDA, CDR2 SQIVND (reference sequence). CDR3 loop: CASTPRGDYGYTF. The CDR3 DNA reads as TGTGCCAGTACGCCACGGGGTGACTATGGCTACACCTTC.

The V and J genes are TRBV6-5 and TRBJ1-5, with D possibly matching TRBD1 (5 bases). Germline V lookup: CDR1 MNHEY, CDR2 SVGAGI. V was shortened by 7 bases and J by 1 base, with 11 bases between the two germline ends. This CDR3 comprises 14 residues. DNA for the CDR3: TGTGCCAGCACATGGGGGGAAAGCAATCAGCCCCAGCATTTT. Translation gives CASTWGESNQPQHF.

This chain uses TRBV10-3 with TRBJ2-7; D is unresolved. The CDR3 is 14 residues long. Germline CDR1 is ENHRY and CDR2 is SYGVKD. Trimming took 0 bases from V and 5 from J, leaving 11 bases between them. The CDR3 here is CAISESNGFHEQYF. CDR3 DNA sequence: TGTGCCATCAGTGAGTCGAACGGGTTCCACGAGCAGTACTTC.

This clone was counted between two and nine times. The chain employs TRBV6-1 and TRBJ1-5, with a weak D call TRBD1 (6 bases). CDR3 length: 15 residues. CDR1 is MNHNS and CDR2 is SASEGT in the germline V gene. The germline V and J ends were trimmed by 2 bases and 3 bases, with 11 bases remaining between them. In nucleotides, the CDR3 is TGTGCCAGCAGTGAAATATCAGGGGACAATCAGCCCCAGCATTTT. Translating it yields CASSEISGDNQPQHF.

This rearrangement joins TRBV6-2 or TRBV6-3 to TRBJ1-4; 8 bases line up with TRBD1. This CDR3 region has 15 residues. The germline gives CDR1 MNHEY, CDR2 SVGEGT. The junction had 3 bases not matched to a gene; V was cut back by 2 bases and J by 4 bases. The CDR3 DNA is TGTGCCAGCAGTTACACGGGACAGGTTAATGAAAAACTGTTTTTT. The encoded protein is CASSYTGQVNEKLFF.

This clone came up a few times. CDR3 sequence reads: CASTPGSYEQYF. The CDR3 nucleotides are TGTGCCAGCACCCCAGGGTCTTACGAGCAGTACTTC. The chain couples TRBV3-1 (or the pseudogene TRBV3-2) to TRBJ2-7; TRBD1 is a possible D gene (5 bases). This CDR3 is built from 12 residues. Deletions cut 7 bases from V and 4 bases from J, with 11 bases between. Per the germline V gene, CDR1 is LGHDT and CDR2 is YNNKEL (reference sequence).

The chain couples TRBV30 to TRBJ2-4; D perhaps matches TRBD1 (6 bases). This CDR3 spans 13 amino acids. Trimming cost V 5 bases and J 1 base, with 9 bases left between them. Germline CDR1 reads GTSNPN; CDR2 reads SVGIG (reference sequence). Here the CDR3 DNA reads TGTGCCTGGGGACAGAACGCCAAAAACATTCAGTACTTC. Its translation: CAWGQNAKNIQYF.

The rearrangement links TRBV12-3 or TRBV12-4 to TRBJ2-7; D is ambiguous. Trimming stripped 1 base from V and 2 bases from J, with 6 bases between. The CDR3 totals 13 residues. CDR3 protein: CASSLGRAYEQYF. CDR3 sequence (DNA): TGTGCCAGCAGTTTAGGTCGGGCCTACGAGCAGTACTTC.

The rearrangement uses TRBV3-1 (or the pseudogene TRBV3-2) and TRBJ2-7; D is unclear. Per the germline V gene, CDR1 is LGHDT and CDR2 is YNNKEL (reference sequence). The CDR3 contains 13 residues. Trimming cost V 1 base and J 2 bases, with 6 bases left between them. CDR3 residues: CASSQVAAYEQYF. CDR3 DNA sequence: TGTGCCAGCAGCCAAGTGGCGGCCTACGAGCAGTACTTC.

The chain recombines TRBV18 with TRBJ1-1; 10 nucleotides align to TRBD1. The germline V gene encodes CDR1 KGHSH and CDR2 LQKENI. The V gene end was trimmed by 3 bases and the J gene end by 3 bases; junction bases not matched to a gene: 4. The CDR3 is 15 amino acids. The CDR3 reads CASSPYGTGDTEAFF. Here the CDR3 DNA reads TGTGCCAGCTCACCTTACGGGACAGGGGACACTGAAGCTTTCTTT.

This clone was seen once. The genes are TRBV27 and TRBJ2-7; 7 bases are a match to TRBD2. Germline V gene lookup returns CDR1 MNHEY and CDR2 SMNVEV (reference sequence). The CDR3 is 16 amino acids. J lost 2 bases, V lost 4 bases, and 11 bases had no gene match. CDR3 amino acids: CASSSSTSLVPYEQYF. For the CDR3, the DNA is TGTGCCAGCAGTTCGTCGACTAGCCTTGTACCCTACGAGCAGTACTTC.

This clone was recorded a few times. This chain links TRBV19 with TRBJ1-2, with TRBD1 identical over 7 bases. V dropped 6 bases and J dropped 8; count of bases not matched to a gene: 21. The germline V gene encodes CDR1 LNHDA and CDR2 SQIVND (reference sequence). The CDR3 loop spans 17 amino acids. Here the CDR3 reads CASSPTGVVWGKGGYTF. CDR3 nucleotides: TGTGCCAGTAGCCCCACAGGGGTCGTGTGGGGGAAAGGCGGCTACACCTTC. The full variable domain, its missing parts supplied by reference TRBV19 and TRBJ1-2, is DGGITQSPKYLFRKEGQNVTLSCEQNLNHDAMYWYRQDPGQGLRLIYYSQIVNDFQKGDIAEGYSVSREKKESFPLTVTSAQKNPTAFYLCASSPTGVVWGKGGYTFGSGTRLTVV.

This clone has a single count. This rearrangement joins TRBV28 to TRBJ2-2; 10 nucleotides match TRBD1. V lost 3 bases, J lost 7 bases, and 11 bases stayed unmatched. This CDR3 has 17 amino acids. Germline lookup yields CDR1 MDHEN and CDR2 SYDVKM. In DNA, the CDR3 is TGTGCCAGCAGTTTTAAAATCGACAGGGGGCGCATCGGGGAGCTGTTTTTT. It encodes CASSFKIDRGRIGELFF.